This T cell receptor beta chain emerged from a study of T cell changes during pregnancy in multiple sclerosis. The table came from immunoSEQ multiplex PCR; TCRdb's copy has only in-frame clones and leaves some out. The repertoire holds 55,000 or so clones, with approximately 90% as singletons. The CDR3 loop spans 16 amino acids. Germline values: CDR1 SGHTA, CDR2 FQGNSA. With 0 bases removed from V and 1 base from J, the gap between germline ends came to 11 bases. Sequencing used CD4+ T cells from peripheral blood mononuclear cells, obtained in the first trimester of pregnancy. The TCR originated in a female donor with multiple sclerosis, enrolled in a pregnancy study. The chain combines TRBV7-2 with TRBJ2-3, with D tentatively TRBD1 (6 bases). The CDR3 DNA reads as TGTGCCAGCAGCTTAGCCCCAGCAGGGGGCACAGATACGCAGTATTTT. This translates into CASSLAPAGGTDTQYF.